The rows below give T cell receptor beta chains drawn from one sample of a study of blood T cell repertoires in COVID-19. The protocol was immunoSEQ multiplex PCR, while the TCRdb copy is restricted to in-frame clones and leaves out a portion. The table records about 87,000 clones, around 75% of them present only once. Sequenced sample: peripheral blood. The receptors here all came from a woman aged 45-60 years with acute or convalescent COVID-19. CDR3s leave out the opening cysteine and the closing phenylalanine or tryptophan. The order of the fields is D gene, V gene, CDR3 protein. A D gene is named only where the DNA matches it firmly.

d_call: .
v_call: TRBV20-1
cdr3_aa: SASTGTSFGDTEAF

d_call: TRBD1
v_call: TRBV6-1
cdr3_aa: ASSEWTGQGGYT

d_call: TRBD1
v_call: TRBV6-5
cdr3_aa: ASSYMGQGFGIEAF

d_call: .
v_call: TRBV12-3/TRBV12-4
cdr3_aa: ATHSITDTQY

d_call: .
v_call: TRBV29-1
cdr3_aa: SGRSGQKNTEAF

d_call: .
v_call: TRBV20-1
cdr3_aa: SASGSVKDYQETQY

d_call: TRBD1
v_call: TRBV6-6
cdr3_aa: ASSPQGATQPQH

d_call: .
v_call: TRBV5-1
cdr3_aa: ASSLEATGATTNEKLF

d_call: TRBD2
v_call: TRBV28
cdr3_aa: ASSPLGTSAYEQY

d_call: TRBD2
v_call: TRBV15
cdr3_aa: ATSRGLAVQETQY

d_call: .
v_call: TRBV7-8
cdr3_aa: ASSFVQDTEAF

d_call: TRBD2
v_call: TRBV7-9
cdr3_aa: ASSLVSGGLLAKNIQY

d_call: .
v_call: TRBV6-6
cdr3_aa: ASSPGGTSGYGYT

d_call: .
v_call: TRBV7-2
cdr3_aa: ASSSEHGRGKTQY

d_call: TRBD2
v_call: TRBV19
cdr3_aa: ASSILAGGNEQF

d_call: .
v_call: TRBV7-8
cdr3_aa: ASSLAARWDSPLH

d_call: .
v_call: TRBV5-1
cdr3_aa: ASSPGLRTDTQY

d_call: TRBD1
v_call: TRBV5-6
cdr3_aa: ASSWGQGRTGELF

d_call: .
v_call: TRBV30
cdr3_aa: AYWTRTLGEAF